The rows below give T cell receptor beta chains drawn from one sample of a study of blood T cell repertoires in COVID-19. Assay used: immunoSEQ multiplex PCR; TCRdb lists only in-frame clones, some missing. This table has 150,000 or so clones, 86% appearing once. Sequencing was done on a sample of PBMCs or T cells enriched from blood (not recorded which). Receptors originate from a man aged 50-60 years who had recovered from COVID-19. CDR3s leave out the opening cysteine and the closing phenylalanine or tryptophan. Clone sizes are given selectively: once, few, many, or a class where the clone is expanded.

TRBV5-1 | - | ASSVGPTGDRELF
TRBV24-1 | once | ATSQGKSGYGYT
TRBV7-9 | - | ASSLTGTAVNSPLH
TRBV5-1 | once | ASSLTLTSETQY
TRBV7-9 | few | ASRLQGNTEAF
TRBV2 | - | ASTRYSNQPQH
TRBV6-5 | - | ASIEQGGNTIY
TRBV9 | - | ASSPQTRQSGANVLT
TRBV4-3 | - | ASSQVPRGTGGTDTQY
TRBV7-9 | - | ASSLTSRLETQY
TRBV27 | - | ASTRTGVGEQY
TRBV27 | - | ASSLNLGQGAHGYT
TRBV28 | - | ASSLPWGGKLF
TRBV20-1 | - | SARRDGYT
TRBV27 | - | ASSVLDRAEQY
TRBV19 | - | ASSYGTDTGELF
TRBV4-1 | - | ASSQGGDRNYQPQH
TRBV5-6 | - | ASSPGTGHTDTQY
TRBV18 | once | ASSSTSGGKETQY
TRBV28 | - | ASSSLGGSNEQF
TRBV28 | - | ASSIRQGVGAF
TRBV18 | - | ASSPTGGGYEQY
TRBV7-9 | few | ASSSGLEADTQY
TRBV4-3 | - | ASSQGRVSGNTIY
TRBV7-2 | - | ASSLARGRAGGNTGELF
TRBV9 | - | ASSGTTGNNEQF
TRBV2 | - | ASRNTGENTEAF
TRBV5-1 | - | ASSFMASGNGEQF
TRBV19 | - | ASSIQTGGFIGYT
TRBV4-3 | - | ASSPVGGGVEKLF
TRBV5-6 | - | ASRVGLAGAQETQY
TRBV7-3 | - | ASSLMGSTDTQY
TRBV6-1 | few | ASSERGNEQF
TRBV5-6 | - | ASSPGQGIYT
TRBV5-4 | - | ASSPTYSYNSPLH
TRBV28 | - | ASSPPGYGGNTIY
TRBV5-8 | - | ASSWDRGPGNTIY
TRBV19 | - | ASSFQRFNRATNYGYT
TRBV6-5 | - | ASRMTSGISDTQY
TRBV4-3 | - | ASSPGLAGGFDTQY
TRBV7-9 | once | ASSPQGGGTEAF
TRBV2 | few | ASTGDRVGNTGELF
TRBV6-5 | - | ASSSVAGGPYEQY
TRBV6-2/TRBV6-3 | - | ASSYSIGHISGNTIY
TRBV7-2 | - | ASSLAGGNYEQY
TRBV14 | - | ASRPRGGNEQF
TRBV5-5 | once | ASSALGQANTEAF
TRBV18 | - | ASSSLGNEQF
TRBV27 | - | ASSHGAGGGYEQY
TRBV7-6 | - | ASSLATGVTGELF
TRBV6-5 | - | ASSPAGGQGYT
TRBV7-8 | - | ASSPHQTSGTEAF
TRBV19 | - | ASKKDRGNYGYT
TRBV5-1 | - | ASSLGYFQGYSGNTIY
TRBV27 | few | ASSQDRGLGNTIY